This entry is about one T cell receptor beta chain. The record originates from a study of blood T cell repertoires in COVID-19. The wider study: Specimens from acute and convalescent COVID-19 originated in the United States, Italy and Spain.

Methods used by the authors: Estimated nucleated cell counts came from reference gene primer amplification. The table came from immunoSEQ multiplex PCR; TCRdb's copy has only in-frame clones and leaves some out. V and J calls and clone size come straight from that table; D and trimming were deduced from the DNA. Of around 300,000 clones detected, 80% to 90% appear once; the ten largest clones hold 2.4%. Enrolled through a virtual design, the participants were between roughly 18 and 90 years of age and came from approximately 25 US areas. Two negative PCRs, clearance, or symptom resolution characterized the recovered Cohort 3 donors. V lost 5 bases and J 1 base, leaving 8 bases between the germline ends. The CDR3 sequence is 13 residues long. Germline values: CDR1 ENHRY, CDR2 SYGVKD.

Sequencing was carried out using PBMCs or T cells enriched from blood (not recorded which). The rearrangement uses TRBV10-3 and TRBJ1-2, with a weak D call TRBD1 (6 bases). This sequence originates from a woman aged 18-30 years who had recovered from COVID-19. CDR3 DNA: TGTGCCATCAGTACGGACAGTAACTATGGCTACACCTTC. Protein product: CAISTDSNYGYTF.